The 3 T cell receptor gamma chains listed next were all sequenced from one sample in a study of gamma-delta T cells after stem cell transplantation listed by TCRdb under 2016. The library was built by means of RT-PCR. These reads were obtained on an Illumina MiSeq. TCRdb called clones afresh from the public reads with CATT; identical DNA rows were later merged. The sample table lists over a thousand gamma-chain clones, around 3.3% of them with a count of one. Clones ranked in the top ten supply about 30% of the sample. The sample was gamma-delta T cells. These receptor sequences come from a human donor. It is not recorded whose cells these are; they may come from a transplant donor.

A few counts support this clone. TCRdb attributes to this sequence the protein of a much larger clone, which differs from the DNA translation at residue 5; a read error is likely, and the protein displayed is translated from the DNA. The CDR3 DNA reads as TGTGCCACCTGGGGCGGTATTTATTATAAGAAACTCTTT. It codes for CATWGGIYYKKLF. This sequence joins TRGV2 and TRGJ1 or TRGJ2. The CDR3 covers 13 residues. CDR1 and CDR2 (germline): EGSNGY, YDSYNSKV. The V and J ends lost 5 bases and 3 bases, in that order; junction bases with no gene match: 7.

The table lists this clone with a few counts. The CDR3, as DNA: TGTGCCTTGTGGGAGGTTCATACCACTGGTTGGTTCAAGATATTT. It codes for CALWEVHTTGWFKIF. The chain has TRGV9 and TRGJP1. The CDR3 totals 15 residues. CDR1 and CDR2 from the germline V gene are GITISATS and ISYDGTV (reference sequence). V shed 1 base and J 0 bases; nucleotides not matched to a gene: 2.

In this sample, this clone is medium-sized. This chain links TRGV9 with TRGJ1 or TRGJ2. CDR1 and CDR2 (germline): GITISATS, ISYDGTV (reference sequence). V was clipped by 6 bases and J by 3 bases; unmatched bases: 2. The CDR3 length is 11 residues. The CDR3 reads CALWPYYKKLF. CDR3 sequence (DNA): TGTGCCTTGTGGCCTTATTATAAGAAACTCTTT.